This is a list of T cell receptor beta chains from one sample in a study of T cell responses to AZD1222 COVID-19 vaccine. TCRdb's table, derived via immunoSEQ multiplex PCR, lists solely in-frame clones and lacks some. The sample shows about 120,000 clones, 92% of them seen only once. The specimen comprised peripheral blood, sampled on day 0 of AZD1222 vaccination. The receptor source for this set is an adult in good health. Each CDR3 is given with its conserved first and last residue.

j_call: TRBJ2-1; cdr3_length: 18; v_call: TRBV23-1; cdr3_aa: CASSQIEGTSGDVNEQFF
j_call: TRBJ2-7; cdr3_length: 16; v_call: TRBV28; cdr3_aa: CASSSPSGRSPYEQYF
j_call: TRBJ1-2; cdr3_length: 15; v_call: TRBV6-2/TRBV6-3; cdr3_aa: CASSQQGARIYGYTF
j_call: TRBJ2-7; cdr3_length: 16; v_call: TRBV6-1; cdr3_aa: CASSETLGVSGDEQYF
j_call: TRBJ2-5; cdr3_length: 16; v_call: TRBV6-2/TRBV6-3; cdr3_aa: CASSAGRDRGPETQYF
j_call: TRBJ2-2; cdr3_length: 14; v_call: TRBV10-3; cdr3_aa: CAIQTPSNTGELFF
j_call: TRBJ2-7; cdr3_length: 15; v_call: TRBV5-1; cdr3_aa: CASSLSVMSSYEQYF
j_call: TRBJ2-2; cdr3_length: 16; v_call: TRBV6-1; cdr3_aa: CASSDPGATRIGELFF
j_call: TRBJ2-2; cdr3_length: 15; v_call: TRBV13; cdr3_aa: CASVGHRRPPGELFF
j_call: TRBJ2-1; cdr3_length: 15; v_call: TRBV24-1; cdr3_aa: CATSTWGGPYNEQFF
j_call: TRBJ1-2; cdr3_length: 16; v_call: TRBV5-5; cdr3_aa: CASSLAQVLTPYGYTF
j_call: TRBJ2-7; cdr3_length: 17; v_call: TRBV4-1; cdr3_aa: CASSQGGGLAGFYEQYF
j_call: TRBJ1-4; cdr3_length: 14; v_call: TRBV14; cdr3_aa: CASSHGRGREKLFF
j_call: TRBJ2-1; cdr3_length: 15; v_call: TRBV14; cdr3_aa: CASSQDRVRDNEQFF
j_call: TRBJ1-1; cdr3_length: 16; v_call: TRBV28; cdr3_aa: CASSPIGQGMNTEAFF
j_call: TRBJ2-1; cdr3_length: 13; v_call: TRBV27; cdr3_aa: CASHRTGYNEQFF
j_call: TRBJ2-4; cdr3_length: 18; v_call: TRBV5-4; cdr3_aa: CASSLITADREAKNIQYF
j_call: TRBJ2-3; cdr3_length: 13; v_call: TRBV3-1/TRBV3-2; cdr3_aa: CASSTRPPDTQYF
j_call: TRBJ2-6; cdr3_length: 20; v_call: TRBV23-1; cdr3_aa: CASSQDYRGSDLSGANVLTF
j_call: TRBJ2-6; cdr3_length: 18; v_call: TRBV10-3; cdr3_aa: CAISELARESSGANVLTF
j_call: TRBJ1-2; cdr3_length: 14; v_call: TRBV10-3; cdr3_aa: CAISEGQANYGYTF
j_call: TRBJ1-6; cdr3_length: 16; v_call: TRBV7-8; cdr3_aa: CASSLFIDRGDSPLHF
j_call: TRBJ2-7; cdr3_length: 15; v_call: TRBV5-1; cdr3_aa: CASANRDRRPYEQYF
j_call: TRBJ2-2; cdr3_length: 15; v_call: TRBV7-7; cdr3_aa: CASSPTAGNTGELFF
j_call: TRBJ1-6; cdr3_length: 12; v_call: TRBV11-2; cdr3_aa: CASSLEGSPLHF
j_call: TRBJ2-3; cdr3_length: 14; v_call: TRBV24-1; cdr3_aa: CATTGTGGRHTQYF
j_call: TRBJ2-6; cdr3_length: 18; v_call: TRBV7-8; cdr3_aa: CASSLLGTLAAGANVLTF
j_call: TRBJ2-5; cdr3_length: 14; v_call: TRBV9; cdr3_aa: CASSVARGWETQYF